This T cell receptor (beta chain) came from a study of blood T cell repertoires in COVID-19. The length of the CDR3 is 16 residues. The germline gives CDR1 SGHNT, CDR2 YYREEE (reference sequence). Trimming cost V 0 bases and J 4 bases, with 17 bases left between them. Assay: immunoSEQ multiplex PCR; the TCRdb copy retains only in-frame clones and omits some. This sample has approximately 230,000 clones, with 82% found just once. The receptor comes from a man aged 40-49 years who had recovered from COVID-19. The rearrangement joins TRBV5-4 to TRBJ2-7, with D perhaps TRBD1 (6 bases). What was sequenced was PBMCs or T cells enriched from blood (not recorded which). The CDR3 nucleotides read TGTGCCAGCAGCTTGGGTGGGCGGACAGAAATTTACGAGCAGTACTTC. Protein product: CASSLGGRTEIYEQYF.